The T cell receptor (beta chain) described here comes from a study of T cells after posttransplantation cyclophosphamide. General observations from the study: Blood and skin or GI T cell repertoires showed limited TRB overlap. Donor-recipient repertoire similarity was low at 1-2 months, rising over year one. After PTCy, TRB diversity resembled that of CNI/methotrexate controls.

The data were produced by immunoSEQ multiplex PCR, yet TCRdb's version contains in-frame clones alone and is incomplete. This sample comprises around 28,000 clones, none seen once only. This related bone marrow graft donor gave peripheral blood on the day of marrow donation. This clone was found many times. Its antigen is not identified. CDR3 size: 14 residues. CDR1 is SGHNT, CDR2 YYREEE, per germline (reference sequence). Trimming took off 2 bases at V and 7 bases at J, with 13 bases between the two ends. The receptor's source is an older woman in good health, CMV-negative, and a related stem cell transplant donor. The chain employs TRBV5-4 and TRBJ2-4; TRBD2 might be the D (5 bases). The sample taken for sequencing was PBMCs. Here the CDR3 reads CASSFSGWENIQYF. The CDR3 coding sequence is TGTGCCAGCAGCTTCTCGGGGTGGGAGAACATTCAGTACTTC.